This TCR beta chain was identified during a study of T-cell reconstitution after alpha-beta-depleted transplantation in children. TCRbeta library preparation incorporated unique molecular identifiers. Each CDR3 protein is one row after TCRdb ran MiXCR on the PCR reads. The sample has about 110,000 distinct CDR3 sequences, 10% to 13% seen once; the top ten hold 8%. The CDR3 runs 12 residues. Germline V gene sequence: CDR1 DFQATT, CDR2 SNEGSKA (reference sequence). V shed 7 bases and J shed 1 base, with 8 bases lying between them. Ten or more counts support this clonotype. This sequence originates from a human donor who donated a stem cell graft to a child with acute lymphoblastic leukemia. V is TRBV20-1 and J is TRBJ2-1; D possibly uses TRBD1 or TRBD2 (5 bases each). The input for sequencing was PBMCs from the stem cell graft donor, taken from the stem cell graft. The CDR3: CSVEGSYNEQFF. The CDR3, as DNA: TGCAGTGTTGAGGGGTCCTACAATGAGCAGTTCTTC.